Each of the 10 T cell receptor beta chains below was sequenced from the same sample in a study of T cells expressing NK-cell markers. TCRdb re-called the 5' RACE reads, yielding one record per CDR3 amino acid sequence without DNA. This sample's table reports around 380,000 distinct CDR3 sequences. The sequenced material came from blood T cells: a sorted CD56 or NKG2C T cell subset, CD4+ or CD8+ T cells, or bulk PBMC T cells (not recorded which). These receptors were collected from a woman aged 50 to 60 in good health.

The rearrangement joins TRBV6-4 to TRBJ2-1; TCRdb names TRBD2, which stays unverified in the absence of DNA. Germline V CDR1 and CDR2: MRHNA, SNTAGT. The CDR3 is made up of 18 amino acids. The CDR3 spells CASLLIAELAGVPNEQFF.

The CDR3: CASSSQLTGRGNNEQFF. This chain connects TRBV5-1 to TRBJ2-1; TCRdb designates TRBD1, a call that cannot be tested without DNA. CDR3 size: 17 residues. CDR1 is SGHRS and CDR2 is YFSETQ in the germline V gene.

V and J are TRBV6-5 and TRBJ2-3; TCRdb gives TRBD1 as the D gene, but with no DNA this cannot be confirmed. Germline V gene data show CDR1 as MNHEY and CDR2 as SVGAGI. The CDR3 spans 19 residues. The chain's CDR3 is CASSYGAGGTSGATDTQYF.

The CDR3 region is CASSRLSAASSYNEQFF. This sequence joins TRBV7-2 and TRBJ2-1; the D call from TCRdb, TRBD1, cannot be confirmed without DNA. The CDR3 length is 17 residues. Looked up from germline, CDR1 is SGHTA and CDR2 is FQGNSA.

This chain joins TRBV7-3 and TRBJ2-1; TCRdb returns TRBD2, unconfirmable since there is no DNA. Looked up from germline, CDR1 is SGHTA and CDR2 is FQGTGA. The CDR3 runs to 16 residues. The CDR3 spells CASSFSGTSGYNEQFF. The whole variable domain, filled in from reference TRBV7-3 and TRBJ2-1, reads GAGVSQTPSNKVTEKGKYVELRCDPISGHTALYWYRQSLGQGPEFLIYFQGTGAADDSGLPNDRFFAVRPEGSVSTLKIQRTERGDSAVYLCASSFSGTSGYNEQFFGPGTRLTVL.

The chain recombines TRBV19 with TRBJ2-2; the TCRdb D gene call, TRBD1, has no DNA to confirm it. CDR3 length: 14 amino acids. Germline CDR1 is LNHDA and CDR2 is SQIVND (reference sequence). CDR3 in amino acids: CASMGQQNTGELFF. Based on the CDR3 plus reference TRBV19 and TRBJ2-2, the full variable domain is DGGITQSPKYLFRKEGQNVTLSCEQNLNHDAMYWYRQDPGQGLRLIYYSQIVNDFQKGDIAEGYSVSREKKESFPLTVTSAQKNPTAFYLCASMGQQNTGELFFGEGSRLTVL.

J is TRBJ2-5 and V is TRBV7-9; TCRdb designates TRBD2, a call that cannot be tested without DNA. Germline assignment: CDR1 SEHNR and CDR2 FQNEAQ (reference sequence). The CDR3 covers 17 residues. CDR3 amino acids: CASSPGTSGLYQETQYF.

CDR3 protein: CSARENKITNEKLFF. V usage is TRBV20-1 and J usage is TRBJ1-4. This CDR3 comprises 15 residues. CDR1 is DFQATT and CDR2 is SNEGSKA in the germline V gene (reference sequence).

This sequence joins TRBV15 and TRBJ2-5; TCRdb's D call of TRBD1 is untestable without DNA. The CDR3 sequence is 15 residues long. Germline V gives CDR1 LNHNV, CDR2 YYDKDF (reference sequence). CDR3 protein: CATSRDKGLGETQYF.

The chain couples TRBV19 to TRBJ2-1; no DNA is available, so the TRBD1 call from TCRdb remains unchecked. Germline lookup yields CDR1 LNHDA and CDR2 SQIVND (reference sequence). The CDR3 has 15 residues. This chain's CDR3 is CASSIAGLSNNEQFF.